This T cell receptor (beta chain) was retrieved from a study of blood T cell repertoires in COVID-19. Self-reported history from a screening survey and questionnaire set each donor's cohort. This clone showed up just a few times. The protocol was immunoSEQ multiplex PCR, while the TCRdb copy is restricted to in-frame clones and leaves out a portion. Of a few hundred thousand clones listed, 75% to 90% are singletons. The V segment lost 6 bases and the J segment 5 bases; nucleotides outside the gene matches: 11. Germline lookup yields CDR1 LNHDA and CDR2 SQIVND (reference sequence). CDR3 length: 15 amino acids.

Sequenced: PBMCs or T cells enriched from blood (not recorded which). The V gene is TRBV19, the J gene TRBJ1-2; 8 nucleotides agree with TRBD1. The source of this sequence is a woman younger than 45 who had been exposed to COVID-19. For the CDR3, the DNA is TGTGCCAGTAGCTGGGGACAGGCTGATCTTTATGGCTACACCTTC. It is translated as CASSWGQADLYGYTF.